This TCR beta chain stems from a study of T cell responses to AZD1222 COVID-19 vaccine. Findings of the study overall: Across the whole spike, CD4 TCRs peaked at regions 160-218 and 743-854. Most donors were white British, females outnumbered males, and clonal diversity was possibly underestimated.

Note on this clone: Its specificity is unknown.

Produced via immunoSEQ multiplex PCR; TCRdb's table is partial and in-frame only. The table shows about 160,000 clones, with around 92% occurring only once. This receptor was taken from an adult in good health. The sequences come from peripheral blood, collected on day 0 of MenACWY control vaccination.

The CDR3 coding sequence is TGTGCCTCCGCGACGGGCCTGAACACTGAAGCTTTCTTT. It encodes CASATGLNTEAFF. The rearrangement uses TRBV24-1 and TRBJ1-1; D gene uncertain. From germline, CDR1 is KGHDR and CDR2 SFDVKD. V was cut by 12 bases and J by 0 bases, with 13 bases left in between. The CDR3 totals 13 residues.